This TCR beta chain was recovered during a study of blood T cell repertoires in COVID-19. For the study at large: Samples came from the United States, Italy and Spain, spanning acute and convalescent COVID-19.

Assay used: immunoSEQ multiplex PCR; TCRdb lists only in-frame clones, some missing. The data show roughly 150,000 clones, with more than 85% seen just once and about 2.5% held by the top ten. This CDR3 contains 14 residues. V lost 3 bases, J lost 5 bases, and 5 bases stayed unmatched. Germline V lookup: CDR1 SGHTA, CDR2 FQGNSA. The TCR comes from a woman between 65 and 79 years old with acute or convalescent COVID-19. The chain joins TRBV7-2 to TRBJ2-5; 8 bases agree with TRBD2. Sample: peripheral blood. CDR3 residues: CASSFGGAGETQYF. CDR3 nucleotide sequence: TGTGCCAGCAGCTTCGGGGGGGCCGGTGAGACCCAGTACTTC.